What follows are 11 T cell receptor beta chains derived from one specimen sequenced in a study of blood T cell repertoires in COVID-19. Only in-frame clones appear in the TCRdb table, and some are missing; sequencing was by immunoSEQ multiplex PCR. The sample consists of fewer than 400,000 clones, around 90% of them appearing once. Input material: PBMCs or T cells enriched from blood (not recorded which). The receptors here all came from a young man who had recovered from COVID-19.

The chain links TRBV9 to TRBJ2-6; D uncertain. Trimming took 3 bases from V and 0 from J, leaving 10 bases between them. CDR3 length: 16 residues. Germline CDR1 and CDR2: SGDLS and YYNGEE. The CDR3 DNA follows: TGTGCCAGCAGCGCGAGGCGGAGCTCTGGGGCCAACGTCCTGACTTTC. It translates to CASSARRSSGANVLTF.

The chain's CDR3 is CASSFGTDNTEAFF. CDR3 sequence (DNA): TGTGCCAGCAGCTTTGGGACAGACAACACTGAAGCTTTCTTT. V usage is TRBV7-3 and J usage is TRBJ1-1; TRBD1 matches at 7 bases. CDR3 length equals 14 residues. The V and J ends lost 3 bases and 2 bases, in that order; junction bases with no gene match: 3. Per germline, CDR1 SGHTA and CDR2 FQGTGA.

This chain's CDR3 is CASSSAAEVAFF. The CDR3 region has the DNA TGTGCCAGCAGCTCCGCGGCCGAGGTGGCTTTCTTT. The J gene is TRBJ1-1, the V gene TRBV7-9; D ambiguous. Germline CDR1 reads SEHNR; CDR2 reads FQNEAQ (reference sequence). The V end was cut by 4 bases, the J end by 11 bases, with 14 bases between. The CDR3 sequence is 12 residues long.

The V gene is TRBV6-5, the J gene TRBJ2-1, with 9 positions matching TRBD1. After removal of 2 bases from V and 4 bases from J, the junction contained 0 bases not matched to a gene. The CDR3 contains 14 residues. The germline CDR1 and CDR2 sequences are MNHEY and SVGAGI. For the CDR3, the DNA is TGTGCCAGCAGTTACGACAGGGGGTACAATGAGCAGTTCTTC. This encodes CASSYDRGYNEQFF.

The V and J genes are TRBV2 and TRBJ1-1, with D possibly matching TRBD1 (5 bases). CDR3 length: 11 amino acids. The V and J ends lost 8 bases and 5 bases respectively, with 9 bases between them. Germline V gene lookup returns CDR1 SNHLY and CDR2 FYNNEI. CDR3 in amino acids: CASPGGTEAFF. The CDR3, as DNA: TGTGCCAGCCCGGGGGGGACTGAAGCTTTCTTT. Based on the CDR3 plus reference TRBV2 and TRBJ1-1, the full variable domain is EPEVTQTPSHQVTQMGQEVILRCVPISNHLYFYWYRQILGQKVEFLVSFYNNEISEKSEIFDDQFSVERPDGSNFTLKIRSTKLEDSAMYFCASPGGTEAFFGQGTRLTVV.

This chain connects TRBV13 to TRBJ2-3; possible D gene TRBD1, 5 bases. The V gene lost 3 bases and the J gene lost 4 bases, with 11 bases spanning the gap. This CDR3 spans 14 amino acids. Germline V gene sequence: CDR1 PRHDT, CDR2 FYEKMQ (reference sequence). This CDR3 is CASSFGQGPDTQYF. The CDR3, as DNA: TGTGCCAGCAGCTTTGGGCAGGGCCCAGATACGCAGTATTTT.

The rearrangement joins TRBV5-5 to TRBJ2-7; weak D call: TRBD2 (5 bases). The germline V gene has CDR1 SGHKS and CDR2 YYEKEE (reference sequence). V lost 3 bases to trimming and J lost 0 bases, with 7 bases between them. The CDR3 covers 13 residues. CDR3 amino acids: CASSWGDSYEQYF. The CDR3 DNA reads as TGTGCCAGCAGCTGGGGAGACTCCTACGAGCAGTACTTC.

The genes are TRBV14 and TRBJ1-1; D gene uncertain. Germline CDR1 and CDR2: SGHDN and FVKESK. The CDR3 covers 13 residues. V was pared by 1 base and J by 11 bases, with 14 bases between. This CDR3 is CASSQGPWSSAFF. CDR3 bases: TGTGCCAGCAGCCAAGGACCCTGGAGTAGCGCTTTCTTT.

The chain uses TRBV2 and TRBJ1-2; D gene uncertain. The germline CDR1 and CDR2 sequences are SNHLY and FYNNEI. The CDR3 has 13 residues. Trimming cost V 4 bases and J 3 bases, with 9 bases left between them. The CDR3 coding sequence is TGTGCCAGCAGTGTTAATTTATACTATGGCTACACCTTC. Translated, it gives CASSVNLYYGYTF.

The chain links TRBV18 to TRBJ1-3, with 8 bases lining up with TRBD1. Germline V gives CDR1 KGHSH, CDR2 LQKENI. The V gene end was trimmed by 3 bases and the J gene end by 5 bases; junction bases not matched to a gene: 6. The CDR3 totals 15 residues. CDR3 residues: CASSPTGGNRNTIYF. The DNA for the CDR3 is TGTGCCAGCTCACCCACAGGGGGGAACCGAAACACCATATATTTT.

CDR3 DNA: TGCGCCAGCAGCTTGGGCCGGACCGGGGAGCTGTTTTTT. Translation gives CASSLGRTGELFF. The chain employs TRBV5-1 and TRBJ2-2, with D uncertain. The CDR3 totals 13 residues. The V gene lost 0 bases and the J gene lost 5 bases, with 5 bases spanning the gap. The germline gives CDR1 SGHRS, CDR2 YFSETQ. The variable domain in full, with the rest retrieved from reference TRBV5-1 and TRBJ2-2, is KAGVTQTPRYLIKTRGQQVTLSCSPISGHRSVSWYQQTPGQGLQFLFEYFSETQRNKGNFPGRFSGRQFSNSRSEMNVSTLELGDSALYLCASSLGRTGELFFGEGSRLTVL.